These 21 T cell receptor beta chains were sequenced from one sample in a study of T cell responses to AZD1222 COVID-19 vaccine. Clones were read by immunoSEQ multiplex PCR, and TCRdb kept only the in-frame ones, dropping some. Of about 120,000 clones listed, about 90% are singletons. The sequenced sample was peripheral blood, obtained on day 0 of AZD1222 vaccination. The receptors were gathered from an adult in good health.

This clone appeared once. V is TRBV28 and J is TRBJ1-5; 8 nucleotides line up with TRBD1. Germline V gives CDR1 MDHEN, CDR2 SYDVKM. The CDR3 extends over 13 amino acids. V lost 6 bases and J lost 2; bases outside the gene matches: 0. In DNA, the CDR3 is TGTGCCAGCAGGACAGGGGGCAATCAGCCCCAGCATTTT. Residues: CASRTGGNQPQHF.

The V and J genes are TRBV10-3 and TRBJ1-2; D uncertain. The CDR3 totals 12 residues. Trimming pared 6 bases from V and 2 bases from J, leaving 7 bases between. Looked up from germline, CDR1 is ENHRY and CDR2 is SYGVKD. This chain's CDR3 is CAIRTDNYGYTF. The CDR3 region has the DNA TGTGCCATCAGGACGGACAACTATGGCTACACCTTC.

The rearrangement links TRBV6-4 to TRBJ1-6; 7 nucleotides match TRBD1. Germline CDR1 MRHNA, CDR2 SNTAGT. V lost 4 bases and J lost 7; bases outside the gene matches: 7. This CDR3 is 15 amino acids long. In DNA form, the CDR3 reads TGTGCCAGCAGTGTTGGGGACAGCCAGAATTCACCCCTCCACTTT. The encoded protein is CASSVGDSQNSPLHF.

V usage is TRBV18 and J usage is TRBJ2-1; TRBD2 agrees at 8 bases. The ends lost 2 bases at V and 7 bases at J; junction bases unmatched: 4. This CDR3 is 14 amino acids long. In germline, CDR1 is KGHSH, CDR2 LQKENI. The CDR3 nucleotides read TGTGCCAGCTCACCAGATAGCGGGAATAATGAGCAGTTCTTC. Amino acid sequence: CASSPDSGNNEQFF.

CDR3 sequence: CASSPSSGGTSYNEQFF. CDR3 coding DNA: TGCGCCAGCAGCCCCTCGAGCGGGGGTACCTCCTACAATGAGCAGTTCTTC. The genes are TRBV5-1 and TRBJ2-1, with TRBD2 identical over 8 bases. The CDR3 length is 17 residues. V dropped 4 bases and J dropped 0; count of bases not matched to a gene: 9. Germline V gene data show CDR1 as SGHRS and CDR2 as YFSETQ.

The chain combines TRBV28 with TRBJ1-4; D possibly corresponds to TRBD1 (6 bases). Per germline, CDR1 MDHEN and CDR2 SYDVKM. CDR3 size: 14 residues. The V and J ends lost 8 bases and 8 bases respectively, with 18 bases between them. The CDR3 coding sequence is TGTGCCAGCCTACCGGCAGGGGACCAGGAAAAACTGTTTTTT. It encodes CASLPAGDQEKLFF.

The V and J genes are TRBV28 and TRBJ2-5; 9 nucleotides line up with TRBD1. There are 13 residues in the CDR3. CDR1 MDHEN and CDR2 SYDVKM come from the germline V gene. V lost 7 bases to trimming and J lost 4 bases; unmatched junction nucleotides: 4. CDR3 DNA: TGTGCCAGCACAGAGACAGGGGGAGAGACCCAGTACTTC. It codes for CASTETGGETQYF.

This chain uses TRBV4-1 with TRBJ1-4, with D hard to call. Germline CDR1 reads MGHRA; CDR2 reads YSYEKL. The CDR3 consists of 15 residues. The germline V and J ends were trimmed by 1 base and 8 bases, with 14 bases remaining between them. CDR3 in amino acids: CASSQVATVSEKLFF. As DNA, the CDR3 is TGCGCCAGCAGCCAAGTTGCTACAGTGTCCGAAAAACTGTTTTTT.

This clone was counted once. CDR3 loop: CASGQLVSRETQYF. In DNA form, the CDR3 reads TGTGCCAGCGGCCAACTAGTTTCCAGAGAGACCCAGTACTTC. This chain connects TRBV28 to TRBJ2-5, with TRBD2 as a possible D gene (5 bases). Germline V gene data show CDR1 as MDHEN and CDR2 as SYDVKM. There are 14 residues in the CDR3. The V gene lost 8 bases and the J gene lost 4 bases, with 17 bases spanning the gap.

The chain employs TRBV3-1 (or the pseudogene TRBV3-2) and TRBJ1-6, with TRBD1 matching 8 bases. Germline V lookup: CDR1 LGHDT, CDR2 YNNKEL (reference sequence). V dropped 1 base and J dropped 6; count of bases not matched to a gene: 5. This CDR3 is built from 16 residues. Written as DNA, the CDR3 is TGTGCCAGCAGCCAAGGGCTGGGGACAGGTAATTCACCCCTCCACTTT. It encodes CASSQGLGTGNSPLHF.

The rearrangement joins TRBV7-9 to TRBJ2-6; TRBD1 matches 10 bases. Per the germline V gene, CDR1 is SEHNR and CDR2 is FQNEAQ (reference sequence). The J segment lost 0 bases and the V segment lost 10 bases, leaving 3 bases of the junction unmatched. CDR3 size: 15 residues. In DNA form, the CDR3 reads TGTGCCACCGGGACAGGGGTCTCTGGGGCCAACGTCCTGACTTTC. Protein product: CATGTGVSGANVLTF. The variable domain in full, completed from reference TRBV7-9 and TRBJ2-6, reads DTGVSQNPRHKITKRGQNVTFRCDPISEHNRLYWYRQTLGQGPEFLTYFQNEAQLEKSRLLSDRFSAERPKGSFSTLEIQRTEQGDSAMYLCATGTGVSGANVLTFGAGSRLTVL.

DNA of the CDR3: TGTGCCAGTAGTATTAGCGGGGAAACGAATGAAAAACTGTTTTTT. Amino acids: CASSISGETNEKLFF. The J gene is TRBJ1-4, the V gene TRBV19; D remains ambiguous. Looked up from germline, CDR1 is LNHDA and CDR2 is SQIVND (reference sequence). V was cut by 3 bases and J by 5 bases, with 13 bases left in between. This CDR3 spans 15 amino acids.

This chain links TRBV12-5 with TRBJ2-2; 7 bases align to TRBD1. This CDR3 region has 16 residues. The germline CDR1 and CDR2 sequences are LGHNT and FRNRAP. Trimming removed 5 bases from V and 1 base from J; junction bases left unmatched: 7. As DNA, the CDR3 is TGTGCTAGTGGTAATCACGGACAGGAGAACACCGGGGAGCTGTTTTTT. Translating it yields CASGNHGQENTGELFF. The whole variable domain, remainder taken from reference TRBV12-5 and TRBJ2-2, is DARVTQTPRHKVTEMGQEVTMRCQPILGHNTVFWYRQTMMQGLELLAYFRNRAPLDDSGMPKDRFSAEMPDATLATLKIQPSEPRDSAVYFCASGNHGQENTGELFFGEGSRLTVL.

The chain links TRBV7-2 to TRBJ1-1; D is undetermined. The germline CDR1 and CDR2 sequences are SGHTA and FQGNSA. CDR3 length: 13 residues. Trimming took 6 bases from V and 1 from J, leaving 9 bases between them. The CDR3 nucleotides are TGTGCCAGCAGTGAGGGATGGAACACTGAAGCTTTCTTT. Protein product: CASSEGWNTEAFF.

The rearrangement joins TRBV5-1 to TRBJ1-2; D is undetermined. In germline, CDR1 is SGHRS, CDR2 YFSETQ. CDR3 length: 14 residues. Trimming pared 0 bases from V and 4 bases from J, leaving 10 bases between. CDR3 DNA: TGCGCCAGCAGCTTGGCCGGAGGTCTCTATGGCTACACCTTC. Translated: CASSLAGGLYGYTF.

This rearrangement joins TRBV19 to TRBJ1-4, with D perhaps TRBD1 (6 bases). V lost 9 bases to trimming and J lost 8 bases, with 10 bases between them. This CDR3 comprises 11 residues. Germline values: CDR1 LNHDA, CDR2 SQIVND (reference sequence). Here the CDR3 DNA reads TGTGCCAGCAGACAGGTAGAAAAACTGTTTTTT. Encoded protein: CASRQVEKLFF.

V gene TRBV7-3 combines with J gene TRBJ1-2; D might be TRBD1 (5 bases). Germline CDR1 SGHTA, CDR2 FQGTGA. Trimming removed 5 bases from V and 8 bases from J, with 24 bases in between. The CDR3 sequence is 16 residues long. The CDR3 nucleotides read TGTGCCAGCAGCCCTCTCGAGGGACGGTCCCTATTGGGCTACACCTTC. Translating it yields CASSPLEGRSLLGYTF.

The chain is built from TRBV6-6 and TRBJ2-3, with 9 bases lining up with TRBD2. The CDR3 spans 16 residues. CDR1 is MNHNY, CDR2 SVGAGI, per germline (reference sequence). Germline trimming cut 2 bases from V and 5 bases from J; bases unmatched to any gene: 8. This chain's CDR3 is CASSYGSSGTLDTQYF. CDR3 nucleotides: TGTGCCAGCAGTTACGGGTCTAGCGGGACATTAGATACGCAGTATTTT.

This clone was counted between two and nine times. The rearrangement uses TRBV18 and TRBJ2-7; tentative D call: TRBD1 (5 bases). The ends were cut back, 2 bases at V and 3 bases at J, with 8 bases in the middle. The CDR3 covers 13 residues. Germline lookup yields CDR1 KGHSH and CDR2 LQKENI. CDR3 DNA: TGTGCCAGCTCACCAGGGGCGAACTACGAGCAGTACTTC. This translates into CASSPGANYEQYF.

The rearrangement joins TRBV5-1 to TRBJ2-2; D could derive from TRBD1 or TRBD2 (5 bases each). Germline-derived CDR1 and CDR2 are SGHRS and YFSETQ. V gave up 1 base and J gave up 4 bases, with 14 bases separating them. The CDR3 runs to 16 residues. CDR3 DNA: TGCGCCAGCAGCTTGTTTCCGGGGACGGGCACCGGGGAGCTGTTTTTT. Amino acids: CASSLFPGTGTGELFF. The variable domain in full, completed from reference TRBV5-1 and TRBJ2-2, reads KAGVTQTPRYLIKTRGQQVTLSCSPISGHRSVSWYQQTPGQGLQFLFEYFSETQRNKGNFPGRFSGRQFSNSRSEMNVSTLELGDSALYLCASSLFPGTGTGELFFGEGSRLTVL.

The gene calls are TRBV29-1 and TRBJ1-1; tentatively, D is TRBD1 (5 bases). V lost 7 bases and J 7 bases, leaving 10 bases between the germline ends. The length of the CDR3 is 10 residues. Germline V gene sequence: CDR1 SQVTM, CDR2 ANQGSEA. In DNA, the CDR3 is TGCAGCGCCGGGGACCATGAAGCTTTCTTT. As protein: CSAGDHEAFF. Full variable domain (rest looked up from reference TRBV29-1 and TRBJ1-1): SAVISQKPSRDICQRGTSLTIQCQVDSQVTMMFWYRQQPGQSLTLIATANQGSEATYESGFVIDKFPISRPNLTFSTLTVSNMSPEDSSIYLCSAGDHEAFFGQGTRLTVV.